This T cell receptor beta chain was recorded in a study of metastatic and nonmetastatic thyroid tumors (dated by TCRdb to the early 2020s). Study-wide context: Repertoires were compared across peripheral blood and tumor or nodule tissue samples from malignant and benign thyroid patients.

The study at large found these results: TCR beta diversity was reported as significantly higher in malignant tumors than in benign nodules, in both blood and tumor samples.

Library preparation employed PCR. The data were produced on an Illumina HiSeq 4000. High-throughput sequencing was used to profile the TCR beta-chain CDR3 region of each patient. The original methods were these. A classifier to discriminate distant-metastatic papillary thyroid cancer patients was built from CDR3 differences across clinicopathological groups. Repertoire diversity was assessed with the Shannon index, and tumor-blood repertoire similarity with the Morisita-Horn index. TCRdb reanalyzed the raw reads on its own, using fastp at Q25 for trimming and MiXCR for clone calling, and kept in-frame beta chains. The V and J calls come from TCRdb's annotation, not from the publication. The sample table holds approximately 35,000 clones, of which 35% were seen once. The ten largest clones take up over 20% of the sample. Turning to this clone: Its antigen specificity is not known. No base quality values were provided; no much bigger clone lies one nucleotide off.

Before undergoing thyroid surgery, none of the patients had been given any kind of treatment. The study retrospectively analysed patient clinical samples collected from about 2012 to 2019 using T-cell receptor beta sequencing. From the cysteine up to the phenylalanine, the CDR3 has a length of 15 residues. Only the CDR3 region is kept as DNA, spanning 45 bases read in frame from base 1. The germline ends are 18 bases apart after V is trimmed by 0 bases and J by 11 bases. CDR1 and CDR2 are read off the germline V gene as SGHTA and FQGTGA. The receptor was isolated from a female donor with papillary thyroid cancer or a benign thyroid nodule (not recorded which). Some clones in this sample may be carry-over from other donors' samples. The chain links TRBV7-3 with TRBJ2-3; a weak D assignment points to TRBD2 (5 bases agree). Sequenced: tumor tissue. The encoded CDR3 is CASSLTGLNLEGQYF. The base sequence is TGTGCCAGCAGCTTAACAGGACTGAACCTTGAGGGGCAGTATTTT.